The 23 T cell receptor beta chains in this list originate from one sample, sequenced in a study of T cell clusters in autoimmune cytopenias. One tube held mixed TRB-A and TRB-B primer pools for touch-down PCR. TCRdb processed the multiplex PCR reads again and assigns one entry to each CDR3 protein, with no DNA. The ten top clones account for 7.5% to 9.5%, within a sample of over 4,500 distinct CDR3 sequences. TRB amplification used 250 ng of peripheral blood genomic DNA. The source material was peripheral blood. These receptors originate from a human donor with an autoimmune cytopenia or autoimmune hepatitis (not recorded which).

Judged by frequency, this clonotype is medium-sized. The chain uses TRBV6-1 and TRBJ2-7; TCRdb proposes TRBD1, but this gene call is untestable without DNA. This CDR3 has 15 amino acids. Germline V gives CDR1 MNHNS, CDR2 SASEGT. CDR3 residues: CASSSSQGISYEQYF.

According to its frequency, this clonotype is medium-sized. The CDR3 protein is CASSMAGTGRGETQYF. V usage is TRBV19 and J usage is TRBJ2-5; TCRdb indicates TRBD1, and absent DNA this call remains unverified. CDR3 length: 16 residues. Germline V lookup: CDR1 LNHDA, CDR2 SQIVND (reference sequence). The variable domain in full, completed from reference TRBV19 and TRBJ2-5, reads DGGITQSPKYLFRKEGQNVTLSCEQNLNHDAMYWYRQDPGQGLRLIYYSQIVNDFQKGDIAEGYSVSREKKESFPLTVTSAQKNPTAFYLCASSMAGTGRGETQYFGPGTRLLVL.

This clonotype is labeled medium-sized based on frequency. The gene calls are TRBV6-6 and TRBJ2-1; TCRdb picks TRBD1, but there is no DNA to check that call. Germline V gene data show CDR1 as MNHNY and CDR2 as SVGAGI (reference sequence). The CDR3 contains 15 residues. This CDR3 reads CASSEQGVSYNEQFF.

The rearrangement uses TRBV30 and TRBJ2-6; absent DNA, TCRdb's TRBD1 call cannot be checked. CDR1 and CDR2 (germline): GTSNPN, SVGIG (reference sequence). This CDR3 comprises 15 residues. CDR3 residues: CAWTRQGRGANVLTF.

The rearrangement links TRBV11-2 to TRBJ2-4; there is no DNA to check the TCRdb D call of TRBD1. This CDR3 has 13 residues. From germline, CDR1 is SGHAT and CDR2 FQNNGV. The CDR3 region is CASRRTGESIQYF.

This clonotype counts as medium-sized (0.01 to 0.1%) by frequency. V is TRBV5-4 and J is TRBJ1-1. Germline V gives CDR1 SGHNT, CDR2 YYREEE (reference sequence). This CDR3 is built from 14 residues. CDR3 in amino acids: CASSLDAGFTEAFF.

This rearrangement joins TRBV19 to TRBJ2-7; TCRdb gives TRBD1 as the D gene, but with no DNA this cannot be confirmed. The CDR3 has 14 amino acids. Germline V gene sequence: CDR1 LNHDA, CDR2 SQIVND (reference sequence). The CDR3 loop reads CASSIGGSSYEQYF.

J is TRBJ2-1 and V is TRBV7-2; TCRdb indicates TRBD1, and absent DNA this call remains unverified. The CDR3 consists of 15 residues. Germline V CDR1 and CDR2: SGHTA, FQGNSA. CDR3 sequence reads: CASSLTPPLREEQFF.

The chain is built from TRBV11-2 and TRBJ2-5; TCRdb selects TRBD1, and the lack of DNA leaves this call unchecked. CDR3 length: 18 amino acids. CDR1 and CDR2 from the germline V gene are SGHAT and FQNNGV. The chain's CDR3 is CASSLDEGGQGGLFEQFF.

This rearrangement joins TRBV6-5 to TRBJ1-2; TCRdb selects TRBD1, and the lack of DNA leaves this call unchecked. This CDR3 comprises 13 residues. Germline loops: CDR1 MNHEY, CDR2 SVGAGI. Here the CDR3 reads CASRRDSNYGYTF.

CDR3: CASSGKDTSASPLHF. The chain combines TRBV19 with TRBJ1-6; TCRdb's assignment of TRBD1 cannot be checked, as there is no DNA. The CDR3 sequence is 15 residues long. Germline lookup yields CDR1 LNHDA and CDR2 SQIVND (reference sequence).

This CDR3 reads CASSPLGLAPNEQFF. The chain joins TRBV13 to TRBJ2-1; TCRdb selects TRBD1, and the lack of DNA leaves this call unchecked. This CDR3 region has 15 residues. CDR1 PRHDT and CDR2 FYEKMQ come from the germline V gene (reference sequence).

This clonotype shows up as medium-sized by frequency. The chain joins TRBV29-1 to TRBJ1-2; absent DNA, TCRdb's TRBD1 call cannot be checked. The germline V gene has CDR1 SQVTM and CDR2 ANQGSEA. The CDR3 has 12 amino acids. The CDR3 is CSVEGHDYGYTF. The whole variable domain, filled in from reference TRBV29-1 and TRBJ1-2, reads SAVISQKPSRDICQRGTSLTIQCQVDSQVTMMFWYRQQPGQSLTLIATANQGSEATYESGFVIDKFPISRPNLTFSTLTVSNMSPEDSSIYLCSVEGHDYGYTFGSGTRLTVV.

The chain is built from TRBV6-2 or TRBV6-3 and TRBJ1-6; with no DNA, the TCRdb D assignment of TRBD1 cannot be verified. CDR1 and CDR2 from the germline V gene are MNHEY and SVGEGT. The CDR3 sequence is 15 residues long. The CDR3 spells CASSYFQGGTSPLHF.

This chain uses TRBV19 with TRBJ1-5; no DNA is available, so the TRBD1 call from TCRdb remains unchecked. Looked up from germline, CDR1 is LNHDA and CDR2 is SQIVND (reference sequence). The CDR3 is 15 residues long. The CDR3 region is CASSIDVQGRQPQHF.

This clonotype shows up as large by frequency. This chain connects TRBV29-1 to TRBJ2-3; TCRdb picks TRBD1, but there is no DNA to check that call. This CDR3 contains 14 residues. Per germline, CDR1 SQVTM and CDR2 ANQGSEA. The CDR3 here is CSVAGNFQTDTQYF.

Considering frequency, this clonotype is medium-sized (0.01 to 0.1%). This rearrangement joins TRBV15 to TRBJ2-3. CDR3 length: 11 amino acids. The germline gives CDR1 LNHNV, CDR2 YYDKDF (reference sequence). The CDR3 is CATSVTDTQYF. The full variable domain, rest sourced from reference TRBV15 and TRBJ2-3, is DAMVIQNPRYQVTQFGKPVTLSCSQTLNHNVMYWYQQKSSQAPKLLFHYYDKDFNNEADTPDNFQSRRPNTSFCFLDIRSPGLGDTAMYLCATSVTDTQYFGPGTRLTVL.

The rearrangement links TRBV19 to TRBJ2-5; TCRdb gives TRBD2 as the D gene, but with no DNA this cannot be confirmed. The CDR3 runs 19 residues. CDR1 and CDR2 from the germline V gene are LNHDA and SQIVND (reference sequence). CDR3 residues: CASSPHGTSGGPYQETQYF. Combining the CDR3 with reference TRBV19 and TRBJ2-5 gives the whole variable domain DGGITQSPKYLFRKEGQNVTLSCEQNLNHDAMYWYRQDPGQGLRLIYYSQIVNDFQKGDIAEGYSVSREKKESFPLTVTSAQKNPTAFYLCASSPHGTSGGPYQETQYFGPGTRLLVL.

The J gene is TRBJ1-3, the V gene TRBV6-1; TCRdb's D call, TRBD1, is unchecked because there is no DNA. Germline CDR1 is MNHNS and CDR2 is SASEGT. The CDR3 is 14 amino acids. The CDR3 protein is CASRSGQGRNTIYF.

The chain couples TRBV27 to TRBJ2-3. Germline values: CDR1 MNHEY, CDR2 SMNVEV (reference sequence). CDR3 size: 13 residues. CDR3 protein: CASSSKGADTQYF.

Considering frequency, this clonotype is medium-sized. The chain joins TRBV6-6 to TRBJ2-3; TCRdb proposes TRBD2, but this gene call is untestable without DNA. The CDR3 is 15 residues long. Germline loops: CDR1 MNHNY, CDR2 SVGAGI (reference sequence). This CDR3 is CASSYPGLRTDTQYF.

This clonotype registers medium-sized by frequency. The rearrangement joins TRBV19 to TRBJ2-1; TCRdb selects TRBD1, and the lack of DNA leaves this call unchecked. This CDR3 is 14 amino acids long. Germline lookup yields CDR1 LNHDA and CDR2 SQIVND (reference sequence). The CDR3 loop reads CASSAGRSVNEQFF.

This rearrangement joins TRBV5-4 to TRBJ2-7; there is no DNA to check the TCRdb D call of TRBD2. This CDR3 has 16 amino acids. Per germline, CDR1 SGHNT and CDR2 YYREEE (reference sequence). The chain's CDR3 is CASSKKLSGGASEQYF.